Shown below are 15 T cell receptor beta chains from a single sample sequenced in a study of CD4 T cells in relation to SARS-CoV-2 and coronaviruses. CD4+ T cells from unexposed donors were obtained before the COVID-19 pandemic (2011-2018). Isolation of CD4+ T cells took place after around 11 days in culture. Their specific antigens are unknown. This table comes from immunoSEQ multiplex PCR, and its TCRdb copy is limited to in-frame clones, with some not included. The sample shows more than 15,000 clones, approximately 80% of them seen only once. Sequencing was done on a sample of CD4+ T cells from PBMCs, cultured in vitro. These receptors all come from a human donor in good health.

The V gene is TRBV12-3 or TRBV12-4, the J gene TRBJ1-2; D gene uncertain. The CDR3 covers 13 residues. The V end was cut by 7 bases, the J end by 1 base, with 10 bases between. CDR3 nucleotides: TGTGCCAGCACCCCGGACGTTAACTATGGCTACACCTTC. It yields the protein CASTPDVNYGYTF.

This rearrangement joins TRBV4-2 to TRBJ1-2, with D unclear. This CDR3 is 16 amino acids long. Per germline, CDR1 LGHNA and CDR2 YNFKEQ. V lost 1 base and J lost 4, with 16 bases in between. CDR3 protein: CASSQGPPGEGYGYTF. The CDR3 DNA reads as TGTGCCAGCAGCCAAGGACCCCCGGGTGAGGGCTATGGCTACACCTTC.

The CDR3 DNA reads as TGTGCCTGGAGTGTGAGAAGACGTAATGAAAAACTGTTTTTT. Its translation: CAWSVRRRNEKLFF. V and J are TRBV30 and TRBJ1-4; D not resolved. CDR3 length: 14 residues. Trimming left V 0 bases short and J 4 bases short, with 9 bases between. Per the germline V gene, CDR1 is GTSNPN and CDR2 is SVGIG (reference sequence).

This clone was seen once. J is TRBJ1-6 and V is TRBV25-1; TRBD1 might be the D (5 bases). Germline CDR1 is MGHDK and CDR2 is SYGVNS. Trimming stripped 5 bases from V and 2 bases from J, with 13 bases between. The CDR3 covers 16 residues. The CDR3 DNA follows: TGTGCCAGCAGTTCTCGGGGGTACCCCTATAATTCACCCCTCCACTTT. It translates to CASSSRGYPYNSPLHF. The full variable domain, completed using reference TRBV25-1 and TRBJ1-6, is EADIYQTPRYLVIGTGKKITLECSQTMGHDKMYWYQQDPGMELHLIHYSYGVNSTEKGDLSSESTVSRIRTEHFPLTLESARPSHTSQYLCASSSRGYPYNSPLHFGNGTRLTVT.

The V gene is TRBV18, the J gene TRBJ1-2, with 10 positions matching TRBD1. This CDR3 is 20 amino acids long. Germline V gives CDR1 KGHSH, CDR2 LQKENI. With V trimmed by 4 bases and J by 2 bases, 19 bases remained unmatched. DNA for the CDR3: TGTGCCAGCTCACTCCTACCCACCCGGGACAGGGGCCAATCAAACTATGGCTACACCTTC. Residues: CASSLLPTRDRGQSNYGYTF.

The CDR3 sequence is CAWSVRGSGNTIYF. The DNA for the CDR3 is TGTGCCTGGAGTGTGAGAGGCTCTGGAAACACCATATATTTT. The V and J genes are TRBV30 and TRBJ1-3; D remains unclear. Trimming removed 0 bases from V and 0 bases from J, with 6 bases in between. The CDR3 spans 14 residues. Per germline, CDR1 GTSNPN and CDR2 SVGIG (reference sequence).

The rearrangement uses TRBV24-1 and TRBJ2-5; D remains unclear. V gave up 1 base and J gave up 3 bases, with 5 bases separating them. The CDR3 covers 13 residues. Germline loops: CDR1 KGHDR, CDR2 SFDVKD. The CDR3 nucleotides are TGTGCCACCAGTGATTTAAGCGAAGAGACCCAGTACTTC. Translated: CATSDLSEETQYF.

This chain joins TRBV6-2 or TRBV6-3 and TRBJ2-1, with 8 bases fitting TRBD2. Unmatched junction bases numbered 11, after V lost 4 bases and J lost 6 bases. CDR1 is MNHEY, CDR2 SVGEGT, per germline. This CDR3 is 16 amino acids long. The CDR3, as DNA: TGTGCCAGCAGTTCCGAGCCTTCTCTAGCGGGCAATGAGCAGTTCTTC. Residues: CASSSEPSLAGNEQFF.

The chain employs TRBV9 and TRBJ2-1; D is unclear. Germline V CDR1 and CDR2: SGDLS, YYNGEE. Trimming removed 0 bases at V and 3 bases at J, with 19 bases between. This CDR3 contains 18 residues. CDR3 in amino acids: CASSVGTVGGVYYNEQFF. In DNA, the CDR3 is TGTGCCAGCAGCGTAGGTACGGTTGGCGGCGTATACTACAATGAGCAGTTCTTC.

The chain is built from TRBV6-5 and TRBJ2-3, with 7 nucleotides matching TRBD1. V was pared by 4 bases and J by 9 bases, with 7 bases of the junction left unmatched. The CDR3 is 13 residues long. Looked up from germline, CDR1 is MNHEY and CDR2 is SVGAGI. The CDR3 bases are TGTGCCAGCAGTTCCTCTGTACAGGGGACGCAGTATTTT. Amino acids: CASSSSVQGTQYF.

The J gene is TRBJ1-5, the V gene TRBV19; a weak D match, TRBD1 (6 bases). This CDR3 has 13 amino acids. CDR1 and CDR2 from the germline V gene are LNHDA and SQIVND (reference sequence). V was shortened by 9 bases and J by 4 bases, with 13 bases between the two germline ends. The CDR3 spells CASLDRGNQPQHF. The DNA of the CDR3 is TGTGCCAGCTTGGACAGAGGGAATCAGCCCCAGCATTTT.

J is TRBJ1-2 and V is TRBV28, with TRBD1 matching 8 bases. CDR3 size: 13 residues. CDR1 MDHEN and CDR2 SYDVKM come from the germline V gene. J lost 4 bases, V lost 6 bases, and 4 bases had no gene match. The CDR3 bases are TGTGCCAGCAGCCAGGACAGGGTCTATGGCTACACCTTC. Its translation: CASSQDRVYGYTF.

The genes are TRBV3-1 (or the pseudogene TRBV3-2) and TRBJ2-1; TRBD1 agrees at 9 bases. Germline CDR1 and CDR2: LGHDT and YNNKEL (reference sequence). There are 15 residues in the CDR3. With V trimmed by 4 bases and J by 5 bases, 6 bases remained unmatched. The chain's CDR3 is CASSRGRTGDNEQFF. CDR3 DNA sequence: TGTGCCAGCAGCCGAGGCCGGACAGGGGACAATGAGCAGTTCTTC.

The rearrangement links TRBV19 to TRBJ2-3; 9 nucleotides match TRBD2. The CDR3 contains 19 residues. V lost 3 bases to trimming and J lost 7 bases; unmatched junction nucleotides: 20. Germline V gene data show CDR1 as LNHDA and CDR2 as SQIVND (reference sequence). The CDR3 reads CASSIRGGQLGSGRNTQYF. Written as DNA, the CDR3 is TGTGCCAGTAGTATCCGGGGAGGGCAACTTGGGAGCGGGAGGAATACGCAGTATTTT.

The chain combines TRBV30 with TRBJ1-2; 11 bases map to TRBD1. The length of the CDR3 is 11 residues. V shed 5 bases, J shed 7 bases, and the junction held 0 bases outside the gene matches. Germline CDR1 reads GTSNPN; CDR2 reads SVGIG (reference sequence). For the CDR3, the DNA is TGTGCCTGGGGGACAGGGGGTGGCTACACCTTC. Translated, it gives CAWGTGGGYTF. Based on the CDR3 plus reference TRBV30 and TRBJ1-2, the full variable domain is SQTIHQWPATLVQPVGSPLSLECTVEGTSNPNLYWYRQAAGRGLQLLFYSVGIGQISSEVPQNLSASRPQDRQFILSSKKLLLSDSGFYLCAWGTGGGYTFGSGTRLTVV.